This T cell receptor beta chain was profiled in a study of response to subunit inactivated influenza vaccine. A remark on this clonotype: What it binds is unknown.

V trimming: 6 bases; J trimming: 5 bases; junction bases outside the gene matches: 11. The CDR3 loop spans 16 amino acids. Looked up from germline, CDR1 is SNHLY and CDR2 is FYNNEI. One entry per CDR3 protein, called by TCRdb with MiXCR from the RT-PCR reads. In the table there are 250,000 to 350,000 distinct CDR3 sequences, 20% to 25% of which are singletons. Overall study results and limits: The authors suggested that every seasonal influenza vaccination recruits few new T cells.

The TCR was taken from a man in his fifties or sixties who received an inactivated influenza vaccine. The sequences come from PBMCs from blood, collected around 22 months after vaccination. This chain connects TRBV2 to TRBJ2-7; 12 nucleotides line up with TRBD2. The CDR3 nucleotides are TGTGCCAGCAGGCAAGCATGGACTAGCGGGAACCACGAGCAGTACTTC. Its protein product is CASRQAWTSGNHEQYF. Looking up the rest from reference TRBV2 and TRBJ2-7 gives the full variable domain: EPEVTQTPSHQVTQMGQEVILRCVPISNHLYFYWYRQILGQKVEFLVSFYNNEISEKSEIFDDQFSVERPDGSNFTLKIRSTKLEDSAMYFCASRQAWTSGNHEQYFGPGTRLTVT.